This T cell receptor (beta chain) derives from a study of T cell responses to AZD1222 COVID-19 vaccine. General study points: Following two doses of AZD1222, Spike-specific TCR breadth and depth rose. Baseline serology detected seropositivity in only six or seven AZD1222 recipients. Repertoires were sampled only after the peak T cell response.

Clones were sequenced by immunoSEQ multiplex PCR, and TCRdb holds only the in-frame ones, with some missing. Of about 130,000 clones listed, more than 75% are singletons. V was clipped by 2 bases and J by 7 bases, with 18 bases between them. CDR1 is MGHDK and CDR2 is SYGVNS in the germline V gene. CDR3 length: 17 residues. About this clone: Antigen: not known.

This specimen consisted of peripheral blood, obtained on day 0 of AZD1222 vaccination. The rearrangement joins TRBV25-1 to TRBJ1-6; D perhaps matches TRBD1 (6 bases). The sequence was collected from an adult in good health. CDR3 in amino acids: CASSENVRTGGNSPLHF. The CDR3 nucleotides are TGTGCCAGCAGTGAAAATGTTCGGACCGGGGGCAATTCACCCCTCCACTTT.